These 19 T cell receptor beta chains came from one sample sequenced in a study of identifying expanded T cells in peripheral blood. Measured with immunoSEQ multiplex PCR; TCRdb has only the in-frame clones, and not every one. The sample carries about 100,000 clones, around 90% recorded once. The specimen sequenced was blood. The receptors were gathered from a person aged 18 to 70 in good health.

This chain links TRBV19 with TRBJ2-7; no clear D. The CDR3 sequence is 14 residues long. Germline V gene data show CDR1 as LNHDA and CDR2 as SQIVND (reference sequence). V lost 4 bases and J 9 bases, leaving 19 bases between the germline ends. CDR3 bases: TGTGCCAGTAGTAAGGCTCCCTCGAGTATCGCGCAGTACTTC. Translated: CASSKAPSSIAQYF.

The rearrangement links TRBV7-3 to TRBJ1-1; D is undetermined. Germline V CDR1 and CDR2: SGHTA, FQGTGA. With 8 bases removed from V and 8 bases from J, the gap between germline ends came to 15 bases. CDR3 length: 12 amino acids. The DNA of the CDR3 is TGTGCCAGCGGTCGGGATGAAGGAGAAGCTTTCTTT. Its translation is CASGRDEGEAFF. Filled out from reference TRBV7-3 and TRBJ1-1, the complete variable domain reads GAGVSQTPSNKVTEKGKYVELRCDPISGHTALYWYRQSLGQGPEFLIYFQGTGAADDSGLPNDRFFAVRPEGSVSTLKIQRTERGDSAVYLCASGRDEGEAFFGQGTRLTVV.

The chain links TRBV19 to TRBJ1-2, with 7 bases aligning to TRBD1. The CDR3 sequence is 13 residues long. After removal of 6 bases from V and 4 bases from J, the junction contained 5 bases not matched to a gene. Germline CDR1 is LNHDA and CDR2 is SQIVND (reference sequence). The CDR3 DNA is TGTGCCAGTAGACCCTCAGGGGGCTATGGCTACACCTTC. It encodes CASRPSGGYGYTF.

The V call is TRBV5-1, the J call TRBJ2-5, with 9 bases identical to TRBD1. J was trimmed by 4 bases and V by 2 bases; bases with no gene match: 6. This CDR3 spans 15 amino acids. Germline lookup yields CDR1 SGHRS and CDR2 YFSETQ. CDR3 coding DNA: TGCGCCAGCAGCTTCTCACAGGGGGCCGGAGAGACCCAGTACTTC. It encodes CASSFSQGAGETQYF.

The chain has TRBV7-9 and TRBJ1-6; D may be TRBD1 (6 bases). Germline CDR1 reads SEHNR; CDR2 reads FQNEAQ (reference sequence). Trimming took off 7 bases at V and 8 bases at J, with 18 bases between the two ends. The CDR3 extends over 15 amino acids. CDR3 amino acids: CASTKGQINDSPLHF. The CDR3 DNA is TGTGCCAGCACCAAAGGACAGATCAACGATTCACCCCTCCACTTT.

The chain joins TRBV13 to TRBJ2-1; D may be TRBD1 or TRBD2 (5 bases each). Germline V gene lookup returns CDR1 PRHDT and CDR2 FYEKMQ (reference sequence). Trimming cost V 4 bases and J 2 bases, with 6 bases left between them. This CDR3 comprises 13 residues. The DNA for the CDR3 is TGTGCCAGCAGCTGGGGACCCTACAATGAGCAGTTCTTC. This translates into CASSWGPYNEQFF.

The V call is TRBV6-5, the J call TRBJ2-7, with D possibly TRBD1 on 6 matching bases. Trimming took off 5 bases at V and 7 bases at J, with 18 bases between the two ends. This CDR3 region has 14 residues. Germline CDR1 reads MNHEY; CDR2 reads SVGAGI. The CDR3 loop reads CASSPQGPLREQYF. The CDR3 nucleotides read TGTGCCAGCAGTCCTCAGGGGCCTCTGAGGGAGCAGTACTTC.

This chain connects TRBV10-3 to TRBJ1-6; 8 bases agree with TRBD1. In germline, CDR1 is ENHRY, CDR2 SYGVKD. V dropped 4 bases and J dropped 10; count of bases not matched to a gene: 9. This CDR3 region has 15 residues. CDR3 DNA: TGTGCCATCAGTGGTTCGGACAGGGTGAACTCACCCCTCCACTTT. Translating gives CAISGSDRVNSPLHF.

The CDR3 region is CASSQRGTSGSVDTQYF. CDR3 sequence (DNA): TGCGCCAGCAGCCAACGGGGGACTAGCGGGAGCGTCGATACGCAGTATTTT. This chain connects TRBV4-3 to TRBJ2-3, with 14 bases aligning to TRBD2. This CDR3 is built from 17 residues. With V trimmed by 2 bases and J by 6 bases, 7 bases remained unmatched. CDR1 and CDR2 from the germline V gene are LGHNA and YSLEER.

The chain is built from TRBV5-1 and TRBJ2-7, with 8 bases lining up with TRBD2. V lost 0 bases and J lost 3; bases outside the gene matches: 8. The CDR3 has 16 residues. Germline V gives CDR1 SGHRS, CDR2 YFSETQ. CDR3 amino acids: CASSLAGAGEVYEQYF. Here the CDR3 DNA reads TGCGCCAGCAGCTTGGCCGGAGCGGGAGAAGTCTACGAGCAGTACTTC.

The CDR3 is CASSPGLAGGMRETQYF. Here the CDR3 DNA reads TGTGCCAGTAGCCCGGGACTAGCGGGGGGTATGCGAGAGACCCAGTACTTC. The genes are TRBV19 and TRBJ2-5; the match to TRBD2 covers 15 bases. Germline-derived CDR1 and CDR2 are LNHDA and SQIVND (reference sequence). The ends lost 6 bases at V and 4 bases at J; junction bases unmatched: 9. This CDR3 contains 17 residues. The entire variable domain, with the rest obtained from reference TRBV19 and TRBJ2-5, is as follows: DGGITQSPKYLFRKEGQNVTLSCEQNLNHDAMYWYRQDPGQGLRLIYYSQIVNDFQKGDIAEGYSVSREKKESFPLTVTSAQKNPTAFYLCASSPGLAGGMRETQYFGPGTRLLVL.

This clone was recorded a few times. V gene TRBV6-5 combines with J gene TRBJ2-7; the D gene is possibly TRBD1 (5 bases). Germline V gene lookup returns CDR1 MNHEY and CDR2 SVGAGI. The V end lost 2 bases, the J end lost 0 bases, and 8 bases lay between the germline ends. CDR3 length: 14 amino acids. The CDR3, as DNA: TGTGCCAGCAGTTACGACAGACACTCCTACGAGCAGTACTTC. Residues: CASSYDRHSYEQYF.

The CDR3 DNA reads TGTGCCAGCAGCTCCGGGACCACGACAGCTGGCTACACCTTC. Translation: CASSSGTTTAGYTF. V and J are TRBV7-9 and TRBJ1-2; a weak D match, TRBD1 (5 bases). CDR1 is SEHNR and CDR2 is FQNEAQ in the germline V gene (reference sequence). The CDR3 has 14 amino acids. Trimming removed 4 bases from V and 7 bases from J, with 16 bases in between.

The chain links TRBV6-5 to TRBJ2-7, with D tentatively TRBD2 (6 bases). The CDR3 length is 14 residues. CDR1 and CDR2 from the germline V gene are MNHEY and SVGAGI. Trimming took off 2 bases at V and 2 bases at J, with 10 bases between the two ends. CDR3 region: CASSYISGPYEQYF. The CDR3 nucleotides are TGTGCCAGCAGTTACATTAGCGGCCCCTACGAGCAGTACTTC.

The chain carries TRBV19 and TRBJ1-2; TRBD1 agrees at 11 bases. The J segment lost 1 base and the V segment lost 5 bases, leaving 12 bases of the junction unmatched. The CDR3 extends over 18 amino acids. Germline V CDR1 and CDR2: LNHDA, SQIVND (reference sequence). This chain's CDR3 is CASSSHSAGTGGNYGYTF. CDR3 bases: TGTGCCAGTAGTTCTCATAGCGCCGGGACAGGGGGTAACTATGGCTACACCTTC.

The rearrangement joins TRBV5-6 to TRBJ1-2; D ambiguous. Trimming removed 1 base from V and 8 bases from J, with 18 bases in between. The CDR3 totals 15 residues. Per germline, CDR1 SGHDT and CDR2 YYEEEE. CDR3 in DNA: TGTGCCAGCAGCTTGATGGAGGGAATCGCCGGCGGCTACACCTTC. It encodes CASSLMEGIAGGYTF.

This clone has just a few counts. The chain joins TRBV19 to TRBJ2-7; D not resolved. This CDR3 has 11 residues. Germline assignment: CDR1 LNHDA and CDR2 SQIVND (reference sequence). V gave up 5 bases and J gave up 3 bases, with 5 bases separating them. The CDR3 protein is CASSSFYEQYF. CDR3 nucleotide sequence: TGTGCCAGTAGTTCCTTCTACGAGCAGTACTTC. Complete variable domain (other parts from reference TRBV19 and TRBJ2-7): DGGITQSPKYLFRKEGQNVTLSCEQNLNHDAMYWYRQDPGQGLRLIYYSQIVNDFQKGDIAEGYSVSREKKESFPLTVTSAQKNPTAFYLCASSSFYEQYFGPGTRLTVT.

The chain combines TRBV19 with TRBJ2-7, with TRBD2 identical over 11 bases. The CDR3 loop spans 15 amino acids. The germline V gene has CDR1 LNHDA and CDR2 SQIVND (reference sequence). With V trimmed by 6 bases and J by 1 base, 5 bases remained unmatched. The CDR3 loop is CASRGSSGRSYEQYF. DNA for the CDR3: TGTGCCAGTAGGGGGTCTAGCGGGAGGTCCTACGAGCAGTACTTC. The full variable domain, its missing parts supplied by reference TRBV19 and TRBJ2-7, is DGGITQSPKYLFRKEGQNVTLSCEQNLNHDAMYWYRQDPGQGLRLIYYSQIVNDFQKGDIAEGYSVSREKKESFPLTVTSAQKNPTAFYLCASRGSSGRSYEQYFGPGTRLTVT.

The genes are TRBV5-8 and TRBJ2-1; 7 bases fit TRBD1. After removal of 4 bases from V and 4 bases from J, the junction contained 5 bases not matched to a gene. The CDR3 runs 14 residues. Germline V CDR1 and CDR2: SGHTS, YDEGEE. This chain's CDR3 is CASSPGQSYNEQFF. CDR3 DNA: TGTGCCAGCAGCCCGGGACAGTCATACAATGAGCAGTTCTTC. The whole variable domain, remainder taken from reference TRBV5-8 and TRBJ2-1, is EAGVTQSPTHLIKTRGQQATLRCSPISGHTSVYWYQQALGLGLQFLLWYDEGEERNRGNFPPRFSGRQFPNYSSELNVNALELEDSALYLCASSPGQSYNEQFFGPGTRLTVL.